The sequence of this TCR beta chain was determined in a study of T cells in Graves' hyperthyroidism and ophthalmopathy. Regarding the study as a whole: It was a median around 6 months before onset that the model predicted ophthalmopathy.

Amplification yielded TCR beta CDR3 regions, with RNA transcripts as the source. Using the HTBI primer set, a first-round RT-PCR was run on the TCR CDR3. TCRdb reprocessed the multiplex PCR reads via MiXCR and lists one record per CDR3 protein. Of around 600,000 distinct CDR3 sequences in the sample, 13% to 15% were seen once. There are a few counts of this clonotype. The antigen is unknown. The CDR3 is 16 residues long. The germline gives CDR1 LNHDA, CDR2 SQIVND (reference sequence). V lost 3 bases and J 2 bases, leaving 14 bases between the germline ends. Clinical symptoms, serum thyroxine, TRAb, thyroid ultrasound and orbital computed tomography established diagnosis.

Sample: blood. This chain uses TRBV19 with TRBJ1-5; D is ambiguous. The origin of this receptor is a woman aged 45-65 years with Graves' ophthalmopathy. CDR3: CASSIVRGGGNQPQHF. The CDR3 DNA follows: TGTGCCAGTAGTATCGTTCGTGGCGGAGGCAATCAGCCCCAGCATTTT.